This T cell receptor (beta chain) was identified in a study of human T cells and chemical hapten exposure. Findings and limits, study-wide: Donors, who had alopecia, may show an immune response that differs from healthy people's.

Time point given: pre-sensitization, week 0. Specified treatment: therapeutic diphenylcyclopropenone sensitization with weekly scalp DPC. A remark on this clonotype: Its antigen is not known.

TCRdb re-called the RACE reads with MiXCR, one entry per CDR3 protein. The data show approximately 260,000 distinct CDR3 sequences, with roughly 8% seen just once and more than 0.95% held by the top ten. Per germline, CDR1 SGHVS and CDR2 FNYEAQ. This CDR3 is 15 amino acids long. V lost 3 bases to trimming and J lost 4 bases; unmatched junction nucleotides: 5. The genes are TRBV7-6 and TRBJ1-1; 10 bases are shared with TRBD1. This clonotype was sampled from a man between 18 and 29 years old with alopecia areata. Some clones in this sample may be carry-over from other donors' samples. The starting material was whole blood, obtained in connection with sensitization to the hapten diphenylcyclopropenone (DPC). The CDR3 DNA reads TGTGCCAGCAGCTTGGGGACAGGGGTGGCCACTGAAGCTTTCTTT. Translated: CASSLGTGVATEAFF.